The 19 T cell receptor beta chains in this list originate from one sample, sequenced in a study of Ad26.COV2.S vaccination and SARS-CoV-2 variants. The repertoire was sequenced with immunoSEQ multiplex PCR; TCRdb's copy has only in-frame clones and lacks some. The sample yields hundreds of thousands of clones, 87% seen once. Treatment specified: around 19 received Ad26.COV2.S at low or high dose, single or two shots; 5 received placebo; per-sample allocation not given. Samples analyzed were those drawn on day 63 after the first vaccine or placebo injection. The sample in question was peripheral blood, obtained in a trial of Ad26.COV2.S vaccine versus placebo. The receptors originated from a person between 18 and 65 years old who received the Ad26.COV2.S COVID-19 vaccine or a placebo.

The CDR3 region is CASSGRGQGRNEQYF. The CDR3 bases are TGTGCCAGCAGCGGGAGAGGACAGGGGCGGAACGAGCAGTACTTC. V gene TRBV5-6 combines with J gene TRBJ2-7, with 9 bases that match TRBD1. With 4 bases clipped from V and 5 bases from J, the junction kept 10 bases outside the gene matches. The germline gives CDR1 SGHDT, CDR2 YYEEEE. This CDR3 contains 15 residues.

This clone has only a few counts. J is TRBJ1-5 and V is TRBV6-1; D is uncertain. Germline V gene data show CDR1 as MNHNS and CDR2 as SASEGT. V lost 3 bases, J lost 1 base, and 1 base lay in between. This CDR3 has 12 residues. CDR3 coding DNA: TGTGCCAGCAGTGAGAGCAATCAGCCCCAGCATTTT. Translation gives CASSESNQPQHF.

The rearrangement uses TRBV30 and TRBJ2-3; D is perhaps TRBD1 (5 bases). Germline V lookup: CDR1 GTSNPN, CDR2 SVGIG (reference sequence). This CDR3 is 12 amino acids long. Trimming took off 3 bases at V and 4 bases at J, with 8 bases between the two ends. The CDR3: CAWRETADTQYF. The CDR3 coding sequence is TGTGCCTGGAGGGAGACAGCAGATACGCAGTATTTT.

The rearrangement joins TRBV6-5 to TRBJ2-3, with D maybe TRBD1 (5 bases). CDR1 is MNHEY and CDR2 is SVGAGI in the germline V gene. This CDR3 contains 14 residues. Between the trimmed V and J ends, which lost 3 bases and 3 bases, there was a span of 10 bases. CDR3 in DNA: TGTGCCAGCAGTTATTCCTCAGGGACAGATACGCAGTATTTT. Protein sequence: CASSYSSGTDTQYF.

This clone has more than one count but fewer than ten. The V and J genes are TRBV19 and TRBJ2-1; D is possibly TRBD1 (6 bases). The germline V and J ends were trimmed by 10 bases and 11 bases, with 15 bases remaining between them. The germline gives CDR1 LNHDA, CDR2 SQIVND (reference sequence). The CDR3 totals 11 residues. The CDR3 here is CATTSGTKQFF. Here the CDR3 DNA reads TGTGCCACAACATCCGGGACAAAGCAGTTCTTC.

The rearrangement links TRBV5-6 to TRBJ1-4, with 10 bases that match TRBD1. Per the germline V gene, CDR1 is SGHDT and CDR2 is YYEEEE. The J segment lost 5 bases and the V segment lost 0 bases, leaving 7 bases of the junction unmatched. This CDR3 has 17 amino acids. CDR3 nucleotides: TGTGCCAGCAGCTTGGCCCGGGACAGGGGAAGGAATGAAAAACTGTTTTTT. Amino acids: CASSLARDRGRNEKLFF. Filled out from reference TRBV5-6 and TRBJ1-4, the complete variable domain reads DAGVTQSPTHLIKTRGQQVTLRCSPKSGHDTVSWYQQALGQGPQFIFQYYEEEERQRGNFPDRFSGHQFPNYSSELNVNALLLGDSALYLCASSLARDRGRNEKLFFGSGTQLSVL.

The chain couples TRBV9 to TRBJ2-2, with D possibly being TRBD1 or TRBD2 (5 bases each). There are 17 residues in the CDR3. The V gene lost 0 bases and the J gene lost 2 bases, with 14 bases spanning the gap. The V gene's germline CDR1 is SGDLS and CDR2 YYNGEE. For the CDR3, the DNA is TGTGCCAGCAGCGTAGTTGAGGGGAACTATAACACCGGGGAGCTGTTTTTT. It specifies CASSVVEGNYNTGELFF.

This chain uses TRBV5-1 with TRBJ1-6; D is unclear. There are 13 residues in the CDR3. Germline values: CDR1 SGHRS, CDR2 YFSETQ. Trimming pared 6 bases from V and 6 bases from J, leaving 10 bases between. In DNA form, the CDR3 reads TGCGCCAGCAAGGCTACTTTTAATTCACCCCTCCACTTT. Translating gives CASKATFNSPLHF.

The chain uses TRBV9 and TRBJ2-3, with 7 positions matching TRBD2. Germline assignment: CDR1 SGDLS and CDR2 YYNGEE. With 4 bases clipped from V and 2 bases from J, the junction kept 7 bases outside the gene matches. The CDR3 covers 15 residues. CDR3 residues: CASSPRGGDTDTQYF. The CDR3, as DNA: TGTGCCAGCAGCCCTCGGGGAGGGGACACAGATACGCAGTATTTT. Combining the CDR3 with reference TRBV9 and TRBJ2-3 gives the whole variable domain DSGVTQTPKHLITATGQRVTLRCSPRSGDLSVYWYQQSLDQGLQFLIQYYNGEERAKGNILERFSAQQFPDLHSELNLSSLELGDSALYFCASSPRGGDTDTQYFGPGTRLTVL.

This rearrangement joins TRBV19 to TRBJ2-1; 9 bases match TRBD2. This CDR3 contains 16 residues. CDR1 LNHDA and CDR2 SQIVND come from the germline V gene (reference sequence). Trimming cost V 6 bases and J 0 bases; bases outside gene matches: 6. CDR3: CASSSGGFSSYNEQFF. The CDR3 DNA reads TGTGCCAGTAGCAGCGGGGGGTTTAGCTCCTACAATGAGCAGTTCTTC. Drawing the rest from reference TRBV19 and TRBJ2-1, the complete variable domain is DGGITQSPKYLFRKEGQNVTLSCEQNLNHDAMYWYRQDPGQGLRLIYYSQIVNDFQKGDIAEGYSVSREKKESFPLTVTSAQKNPTAFYLCASSSGGFSSYNEQFFGPGTRLTVL.

V gene TRBV5-5 combines with J gene TRBJ1-4, with 8 bases lining up with TRBD1. CDR3 length: 15 amino acids. Germline V lookup: CDR1 SGHKS, CDR2 YYEKEE (reference sequence). The J segment lost 7 bases and the V segment lost 0 bases, leaving 5 bases of the junction unmatched. CDR3 in amino acids: CASSLVGQVTEKLFF. DNA of the CDR3: TGTGCCAGCAGCTTGGTGGGACAGGTGACTGAAAAACTGTTTTTT.

The table lists this clone with a few counts. The chain couples TRBV6-6 to TRBJ1-1, with no clear D. With 5 bases removed from V and 0 bases from J, the gap between germline ends came to 13 bases. The germline V gene has CDR1 MNHNY and CDR2 SVGAGI (reference sequence). The length of the CDR3 is 15 residues. CDR3 DNA sequence: TGTGCCAGCAGTGCGCCGGGAGAAATGAACACTGAAGCTTTCTTT. This translates into CASSAPGEMNTEAFF.

This chain connects TRBV19 to TRBJ1-4; 9 bases line up with TRBD1. J gave up 7 bases and V 6 bases, and 9 bases lay outside the gene matches. The germline V gene has CDR1 LNHDA and CDR2 SQIVND (reference sequence). The CDR3 length is 15 residues. The CDR3 region is CASRLTGTGSEKLFF. In DNA, the CDR3 is TGTGCCAGTAGACTGACCGGGACAGGGTCTGAAAAACTGTTTTTT.

The CDR3 DNA reads as TGCGCCAGCAGCCAAGAGCCCGAGACTAGCACAGATACGCAGTATTTT. Translated: CASSQEPETSTDTQYF. V gene TRBV4-3 combines with J gene TRBJ2-3; D not resolved. Trimming took off 0 bases at V and 0 bases at J, with 10 bases between the two ends. Germline lookup yields CDR1 LGHNA and CDR2 YSLEER. The CDR3 consists of 16 residues.

This clone occurred once. This chain links TRBV4-2 with TRBJ2-3, with TRBD2 identical over 8 bases. The CDR3 covers 18 residues. Germline trimming cut 0 bases from V and 2 bases from J; bases unmatched to any gene: 10. Germline CDR1 LGHNA, CDR2 YNFKEQ. CDR3 sequence (DNA): TGTGCCAGCAGCCAAGATATGTTGGGTAGCGGGAACACAGATACGCAGTATTTT. Protein: CASSQDMLGSGNTDTQYF.

This chain links TRBV5-1 with TRBJ2-1; maybe TRBD2 (7 bases). The germline CDR1 and CDR2 sequences are SGHRS and YFSETQ. Trimming shortened V by 0 bases and J by 2 bases, and 15 bases separated the two germline ends. The length of the CDR3 is 17 residues. This chain's CDR3 is CASSLAWTGGPYNEQFF. CDR3 nucleotides: TGCGCCAGCAGCTTGGCCTGGACGGGGGGCCCCTACAATGAGCAGTTCTTC.

The chain uses TRBV5-6 and TRBJ2-5, with TRBD2 as a possible D gene (6 bases). The V and J ends lost 4 bases and 3 bases respectively, with 16 bases between them. CDR1 SGHDT and CDR2 YYEEEE come from the germline V gene. CDR3 size: 15 residues. CDR3 sequence: CASSPEGGGEETQYF. CDR3 DNA sequence: TGTGCCAGCAGCCCGGAGGGAGGAGGCGAAGAGACCCAGTACTTC.

V usage is TRBV5-1 and J usage is TRBJ1-4; maybe TRBD1 (6 bases). The CDR3 contains 14 residues. CDR1 SGHRS and CDR2 YFSETQ come from the germline V gene. Between the trimmed V and J ends, which lost 0 bases and 8 bases, there was a span of 11 bases. In DNA, the CDR3 is TGCGCCAGCAGCTTGGGGGCAGGGGAGGAAAAACTGTTTTTT. The encoded protein is CASSLGAGEEKLFF.

The chain couples TRBV5-4 to TRBJ2-1, with no clear D. Germline assignment: CDR1 SGHNT and CDR2 YYREEE (reference sequence). With 4 bases removed from V and 3 bases from J, the gap between germline ends came to 8 bases. This CDR3 has 13 amino acids. The CDR3 sequence is CASSETNYNEQFF. The CDR3 region has the DNA TGTGCCAGCAGCGAGACCAACTACAATGAGCAGTTCTTC.